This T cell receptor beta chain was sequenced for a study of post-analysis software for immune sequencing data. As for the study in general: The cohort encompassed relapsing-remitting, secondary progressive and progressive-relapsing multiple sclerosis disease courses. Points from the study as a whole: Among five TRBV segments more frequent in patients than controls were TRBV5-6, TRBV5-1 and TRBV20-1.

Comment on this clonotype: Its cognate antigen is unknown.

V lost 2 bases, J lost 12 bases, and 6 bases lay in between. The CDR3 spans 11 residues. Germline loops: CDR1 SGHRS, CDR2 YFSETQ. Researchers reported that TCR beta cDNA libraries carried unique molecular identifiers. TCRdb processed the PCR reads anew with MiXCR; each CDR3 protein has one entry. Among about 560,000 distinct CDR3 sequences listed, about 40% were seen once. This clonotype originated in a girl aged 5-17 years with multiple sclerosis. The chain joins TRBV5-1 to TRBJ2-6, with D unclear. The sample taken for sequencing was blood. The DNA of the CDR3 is TGCGCCAGCAGCTTACCGGGCGTCCTGACTTTC. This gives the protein CASSLPGVLTF.